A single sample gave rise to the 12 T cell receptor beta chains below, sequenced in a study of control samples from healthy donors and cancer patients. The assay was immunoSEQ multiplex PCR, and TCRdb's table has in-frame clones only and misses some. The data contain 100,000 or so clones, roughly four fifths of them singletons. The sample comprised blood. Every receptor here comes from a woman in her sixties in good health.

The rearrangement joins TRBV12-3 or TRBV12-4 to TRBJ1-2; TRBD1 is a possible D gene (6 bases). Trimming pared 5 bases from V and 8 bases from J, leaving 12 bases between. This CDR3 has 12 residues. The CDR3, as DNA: TGTGCCAGCAGTCAGGGGTGGAGGGGCTACACCTTC. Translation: CASSQGWRGYTF.

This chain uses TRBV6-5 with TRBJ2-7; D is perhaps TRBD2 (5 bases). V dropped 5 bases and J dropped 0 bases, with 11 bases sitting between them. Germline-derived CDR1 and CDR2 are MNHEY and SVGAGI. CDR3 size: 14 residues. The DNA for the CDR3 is TGTGCCAGCAGTAGAGACGGACTCTCCTACGAGCAGTACTTC. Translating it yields CASSRDGLSYEQYF.

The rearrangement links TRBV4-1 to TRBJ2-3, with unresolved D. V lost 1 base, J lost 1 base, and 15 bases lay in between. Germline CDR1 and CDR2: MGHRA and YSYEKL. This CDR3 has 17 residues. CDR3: CASSQGLAYTRTDTQYF. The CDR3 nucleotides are TGCGCCAGCAGCCAAGGGCTGGCTTACACACGCACAGATACGCAGTATTTT.

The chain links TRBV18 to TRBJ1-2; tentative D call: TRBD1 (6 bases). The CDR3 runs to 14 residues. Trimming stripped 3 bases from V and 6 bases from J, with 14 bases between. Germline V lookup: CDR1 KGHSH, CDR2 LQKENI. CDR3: CASSPTGLLNGYTF. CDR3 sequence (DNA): TGTGCCAGCTCACCTACAGGGCTGTTGAATGGCTACACCTTC.

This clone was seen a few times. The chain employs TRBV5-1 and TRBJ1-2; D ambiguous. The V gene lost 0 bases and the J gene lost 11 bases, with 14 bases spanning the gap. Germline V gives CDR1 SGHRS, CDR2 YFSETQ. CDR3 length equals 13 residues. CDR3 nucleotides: TGCGCCAGCAGCTTGGGTACACCCGCTTATTACACCTTC. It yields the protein CASSLGTPAYYTF.

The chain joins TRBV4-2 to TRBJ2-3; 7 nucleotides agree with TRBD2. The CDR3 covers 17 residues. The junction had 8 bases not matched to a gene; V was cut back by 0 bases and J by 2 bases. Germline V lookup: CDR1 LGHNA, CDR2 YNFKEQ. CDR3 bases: TGTGCCAGCAGCCAAGATCTCCTAGCGGAGTACACAGATACGCAGTATTTT. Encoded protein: CASSQDLLAEYTDTQYF.

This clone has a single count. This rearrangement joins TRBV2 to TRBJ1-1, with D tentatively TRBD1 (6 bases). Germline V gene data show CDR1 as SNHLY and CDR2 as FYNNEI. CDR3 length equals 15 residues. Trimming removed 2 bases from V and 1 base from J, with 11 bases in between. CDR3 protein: CASSERAGENTEAFF. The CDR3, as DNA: TGTGCCAGCAGTGAAAGGGCAGGGGAGAACACTGAAGCTTTCTTT.

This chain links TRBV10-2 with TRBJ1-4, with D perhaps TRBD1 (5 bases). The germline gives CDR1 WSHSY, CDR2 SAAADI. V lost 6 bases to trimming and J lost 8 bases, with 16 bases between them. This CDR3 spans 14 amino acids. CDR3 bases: TGCGCCAGCAGGAAGGCAGGGCGGGGAGAAAAACTGTTTTTT. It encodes CASRKAGRGEKLFF.

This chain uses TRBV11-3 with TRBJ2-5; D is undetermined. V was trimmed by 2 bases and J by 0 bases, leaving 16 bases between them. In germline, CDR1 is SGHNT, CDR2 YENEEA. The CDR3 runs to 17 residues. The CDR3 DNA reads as TGTGCCAGCAGCTTAACATGTGGACGGAACAACCAAGAGACCCAGTACTTC. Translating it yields CASSLTCGRNNQETQYF. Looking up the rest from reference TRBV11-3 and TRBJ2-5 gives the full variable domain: EAGVVQSPRYKIIEKKQPVAFWCNPISGHNTLYWYLQNLGQGPELLIRYENEEAVDDSQLPKDRFSAERLKGVDSTLKIQPAELGDSAVYLCASSLTCGRNNQETQYFGPGTRLLVL.

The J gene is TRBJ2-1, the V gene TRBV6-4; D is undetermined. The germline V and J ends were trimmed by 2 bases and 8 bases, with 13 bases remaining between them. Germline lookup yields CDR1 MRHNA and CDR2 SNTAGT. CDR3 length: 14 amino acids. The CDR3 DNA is TGTGCCAGCAGTGACATAGAAGGGTCCCATGAGCAGTTCTTC. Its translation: CASSDIEGSHEQFF.

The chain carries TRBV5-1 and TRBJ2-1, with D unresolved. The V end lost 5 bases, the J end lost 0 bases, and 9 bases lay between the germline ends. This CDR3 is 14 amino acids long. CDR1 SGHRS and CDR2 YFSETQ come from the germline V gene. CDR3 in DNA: TGCGCCAGCAGTCCCAACTACTCCTACAATGAGCAGTTCTTC. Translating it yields CASSPNYSYNEQFF.

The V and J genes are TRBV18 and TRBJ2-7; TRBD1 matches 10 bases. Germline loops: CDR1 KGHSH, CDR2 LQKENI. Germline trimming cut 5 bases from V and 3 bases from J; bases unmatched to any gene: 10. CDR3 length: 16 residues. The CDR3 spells CASSSTTGGTVYEQYF. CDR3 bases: TGTGCCAGCTCATCGACGACAGGGGGCACTGTCTACGAGCAGTACTTC.